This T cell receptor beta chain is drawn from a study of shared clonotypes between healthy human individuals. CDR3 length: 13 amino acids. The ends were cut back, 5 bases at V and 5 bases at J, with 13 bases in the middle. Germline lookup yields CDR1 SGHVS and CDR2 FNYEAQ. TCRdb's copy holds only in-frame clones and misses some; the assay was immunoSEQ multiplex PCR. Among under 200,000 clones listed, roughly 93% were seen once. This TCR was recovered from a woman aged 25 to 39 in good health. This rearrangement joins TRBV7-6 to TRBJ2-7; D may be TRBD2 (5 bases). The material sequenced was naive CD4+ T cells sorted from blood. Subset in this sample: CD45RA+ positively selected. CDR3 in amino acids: CASSPQLGNEQYF. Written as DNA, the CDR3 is TGTGCCAGCAGCCCGCAACTAGGTAACGAGCAGTACTTC.